The 13 T cell receptor beta chains below were found in one sample sequenced in a study of identical twins. TCRdb ran MiXCR on the 5' RACE reads and lists one entry per CDR3 protein. The sample records roughly 490,000 distinct CDR3 sequences, more than 13% being singletons. Another study also made use of these data, one on yellow fever vaccine responses in identical twins.

Sequencing input: CD4+ T cells sorted from blood. The receptors were sampled from a woman aged 18-29 years in good health.

This clonotype was counted a few times. The chain couples TRBV19 to TRBJ2-5; maybe TRBD1 (6 bases). Trimming left V 6 bases short and J 2 bases short, with 13 bases between. The CDR3 is 14 amino acids. Germline CDR1 LNHDA, CDR2 SQIVND (reference sequence). CDR3 amino acids: CASRNVGGQETQYF. DNA for the CDR3: TGTGCCAGTAGGAACGTAGGGGGACAAGAGACCCAGTACTTC.

In its sample, this clonotype was seen a few times. This sequence joins TRBV29-1 and TRBJ2-5, with D maybe TRBD2 (5 bases). This CDR3 contains 13 residues. The germline V and J ends were trimmed by 4 bases and 1 base, with 10 bases remaining between them. Germline V gene lookup returns CDR1 SQVTM and CDR2 ANQGSEA. CDR3 nucleotide sequence: TGCAGCGTTGCACTAGGTCTCCAAGAGACCCAGTACTTC. Protein: CSVALGLQETQYF.

This rearrangement joins TRBV5-5 to TRBJ2-5; 11 bases are a match to TRBD1. The ends lost 2 bases at V and 5 bases at J; junction bases unmatched: 5. The CDR3 runs 15 residues. The germline V gene encodes CDR1 SGHKS and CDR2 YYEKEE (reference sequence). CDR3 in DNA: TGTGCCAGCAGCTTTCCGGGACAGGGGGTGGAGACCCAGTACTTC. This sequence encodes CASSFPGQGVETQYF.

The V call is TRBV10-3, the J call TRBJ2-3; D not resolved. Germline loops: CDR1 ENHRY, CDR2 SYGVKD. Trimming cost V 9 bases and J 9 bases, with 13 bases left between them. The CDR3 has 11 residues. CDR3 bases: TGTGCCATTTGGTATGGGGAAACGCAGTATTTT. As protein: CAIWYGETQYF.

This clonotype has only a few counts. This chain joins TRBV27 and TRBJ2-1; D might be TRBD1 (7 bases). Germline CDR1 MNHEY, CDR2 SMNVEV (reference sequence). V was trimmed by 8 bases and J by 3 bases, leaving 8 bases between them. The CDR3 is 12 residues long. DNA for the CDR3: TGTGCCAGCCAGGGGGGCTACAATGAGCAGTTCTTC. Amino acid sequence: CASQGGYNEQFF.

The chain couples TRBV18 to TRBJ2-2; 10 bases map to TRBD1. The junction had 7 bases not matched to a gene; V was cut back by 4 bases and J by 5 bases. The CDR3 loop spans 16 amino acids. Looked up from germline, CDR1 is KGHSH and CDR2 is LQKENI. The CDR3 loop is CASSLRQGAETGELFF. DNA for the CDR3: TGTGCCAGCTCACTCCGACAGGGGGCGGAGACCGGGGAGCTGTTTTTT.

The CDR3 here is CASSSALSEAFF. The CDR3 DNA is TGTGCCAGCAGCTCAGCCCTTTCCGAGGCTTTCTTT. The chain links TRBV27 to TRBJ1-1; D gene unclear. CDR3 length equals 12 residues. Germline V gene data show CDR1 as MNHEY and CDR2 as SMNVEV (reference sequence). V dropped 6 bases and J dropped 11 bases, with 16 bases sitting between them.

Notes on this clonotype: A junction boundary mismatches the germline segment, possibly from a read error. The genes are TRBV7-7 and TRBJ2-5; 8 nucleotides match TRBD2. There are 14 residues in the CDR3. The germline V gene encodes CDR1 SSHAT and CDR2 FNYEAQ (reference sequence). The chain's CDR3 is CASSNGGASETQYF. The DNA for the CDR3 is TGTGCTAGCAGCAACGGGGGGGCCTCCGAGACCCAGTACTTC. Filled out from reference TRBV7-7 and TRBJ2-5, the complete variable domain reads GAGVSQSPRYKVTKRGQDVTLRCDPISSHATLYWYQQALGQGPEFLTYFNYEAQPDKSGLPSDRFSAERPEGSISTLTIQRTEQRDSAMYRCASSNGGASETQYFGPGTRLLVL.

The V gene is TRBV10-3, the J gene TRBJ2-6; D gene uncertain. Trimming took off 5 bases at V and 0 bases at J, with 5 bases between the two ends. CDR1 and CDR2 from the germline V gene are ENHRY and SYGVKD. The length of the CDR3 is 14 residues. CDR3 in amino acids: CAISISSGANVLTF. CDR3 DNA: TGTGCCATCAGTATCAGCTCTGGGGCCAACGTCCTGACTTTC.

On this clonotype: A clone one base away is much larger, so this may be a read error. Because the CDR3 is missing its conserved closing phenylalanine or tryptophan, this is likely a read error. The chain carries TRBV18 and TRBJ1-1, with D possibly matching TRBD1 (6 bases). Germline lookup yields CDR1 KGHSH and CDR2 LQKENI. Trimming left V 4 bases short and J 3 bases short, with 9 bases between. This CDR3 has 13 residues. CDR3 residues: CASSRQADTEAFS. The CDR3 coding sequence is TGTGCCAGCTCACGACAGGCGGACACTGAAGCTTTCTCT.

This clonotype was seen ten or more times. The J gene is TRBJ1-2, the V gene TRBV28, with 9 bases lining up with TRBD1. After removal of 8 bases from V and 4 bases from J, the junction contained 14 bases not matched to a gene. Germline lookup yields CDR1 MDHEN and CDR2 SYDVKM. The CDR3 is made up of 16 amino acids. CDR3 residues: CASLTVGTGLPYGYTF. CDR3 DNA: TGTGCCAGCCTAACAGTGGGGACAGGGCTCCCCTATGGCTACACCTTC.

The chain has TRBV6-6 and TRBJ2-1; D possibly corresponds to TRBD2 (6 bases). Looked up from germline, CDR1 is MNHNY and CDR2 is SVGAGI (reference sequence). The CDR3 runs to 11 residues. CDR3: CVQRAYNEQFF. In nucleotides, the CDR3 is TGTGTCCAGCGGGCCTACAATGAGCAGTTCTTC.

This clonotype turned up a few times. The chain uses TRBV11-2 and TRBJ1-1; 9 bases fit TRBD1. Germline CDR1 SGHAT, CDR2 FQNNGV. Trimming took 5 bases from V and 4 from J; bases not matched to a gene: 8. The CDR3 totals 15 residues. The CDR3 nucleotides read TGTGCCAGCAGCCCAAGACAGGGGGTATTCACTGAAGCTTTCTTT. This gives the protein CASSPRQGVFTEAFF.